What follows are 3 T cell receptor beta chains derived from one specimen sequenced in a study of shared clonotypes between healthy human individuals. TCRdb's copy holds only in-frame clones and misses some; the assay was immunoSEQ multiplex PCR. This sample has approximately 530,000 clones; 95% to 97% occur once, and the top ten carry around 0.067%. The sequenced sample consisted of naive CD4+ T cells sorted from blood. Subset noted: CD45RA+ positively selected. These receptors all stem from a woman aged 25-40 years in good health.

This chain links TRBV30 with TRBJ1-3; 7 nucleotides line up with TRBD1. J lost 6 bases, V lost 7 bases, and 12 bases had no gene match. CDR3 size: 14 residues. The germline V gene encodes CDR1 GTSNPN and CDR2 SVGIG (reference sequence). This chain's CDR3 is CASIFPGQINTIYF. CDR3 nucleotides: TGTGCCTCAATCTTCCCGGGACAGATAAACACCATATATTTT.

This clone appeared once. This chain links TRBV19 with TRBJ2-7; a weak D match, TRBD1 (6 bases). Trimming shortened V by 9 bases and J by 2 bases, and 14 bases separated the two germline ends. Germline lookup yields CDR1 LNHDA and CDR2 SQIVND (reference sequence). CDR3 length: 13 amino acids. CDR3 loop: CASRGQSTYEQYF. The CDR3 nucleotides read TGTGCCAGCCGTGGACAGTCCACCTACGAGCAGTACTTC.

The sample holds one count of this clone. This sequence joins TRBV2 and TRBJ2-7, with D unclear. The CDR3 loop spans 13 amino acids. In germline, CDR1 is SNHLY, CDR2 FYNNEI. Trimming pared 1 base from V and 6 bases from J, leaving 10 bases between. This CDR3 is CASSEVRVGEQYF. Written as DNA, the CDR3 is TGTGCCAGCAGTGAAGTCCGCGTGGGCGAGCAGTACTTC.